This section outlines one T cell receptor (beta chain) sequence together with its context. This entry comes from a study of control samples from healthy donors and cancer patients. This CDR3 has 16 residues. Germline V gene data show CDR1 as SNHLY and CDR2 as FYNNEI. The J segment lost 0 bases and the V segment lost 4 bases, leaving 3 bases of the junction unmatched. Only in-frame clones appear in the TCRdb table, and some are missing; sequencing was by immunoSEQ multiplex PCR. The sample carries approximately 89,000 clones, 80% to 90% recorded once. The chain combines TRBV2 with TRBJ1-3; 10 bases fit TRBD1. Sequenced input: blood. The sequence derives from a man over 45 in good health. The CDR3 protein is CASSVGQGYSGNTIYF. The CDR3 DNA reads TGTGCCAGCAGTGTGGGACAGGGGTACTCTGGAAACACCATATATTTT.